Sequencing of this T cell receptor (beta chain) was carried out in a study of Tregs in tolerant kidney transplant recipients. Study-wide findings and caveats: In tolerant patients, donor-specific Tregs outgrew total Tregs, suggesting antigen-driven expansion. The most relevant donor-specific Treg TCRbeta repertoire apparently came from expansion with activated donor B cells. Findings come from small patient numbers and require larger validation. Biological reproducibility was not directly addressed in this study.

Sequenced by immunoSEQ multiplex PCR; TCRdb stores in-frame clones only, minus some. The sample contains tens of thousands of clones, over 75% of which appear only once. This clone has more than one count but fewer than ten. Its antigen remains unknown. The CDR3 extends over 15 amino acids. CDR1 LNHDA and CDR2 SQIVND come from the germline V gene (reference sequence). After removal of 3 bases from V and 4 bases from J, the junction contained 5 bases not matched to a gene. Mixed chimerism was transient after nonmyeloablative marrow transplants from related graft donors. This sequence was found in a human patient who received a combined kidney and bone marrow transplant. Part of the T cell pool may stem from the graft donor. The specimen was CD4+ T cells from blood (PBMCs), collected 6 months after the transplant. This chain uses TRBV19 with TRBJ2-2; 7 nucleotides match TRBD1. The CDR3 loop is CASSILDRATGELFF. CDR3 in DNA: TGTGCCAGTAGTATTTTAGACAGGGCCACCGGGGAGCTGTTTTTT.